The rows below give T cell receptor beta chains drawn from one sample of a study of control samples from healthy donors and cancer patients. Clones were read by immunoSEQ multiplex PCR, and TCRdb kept only the in-frame ones, dropping some. In the table there are approximately 100,000 clones, 85% to 90% of which are singletons. Sequences were obtained from blood. Receptors originate from a man younger than 40 in good health. Both conserved end residues are part of each CDR3. D genes are given only for firm matches. Only part of the rows carry a size: once, few, many, or a class if the clone is expanded.

D gene: TRBD1
J gene: TRBJ1-4
V gene: TRBV5-1
clone size: -
CDR3 protein: CASSPTGRTNEKLFF
CDR3 DNA: TGCGCCAGCAGCCCGACAGGGAGAACTAATGAAAAACTGTTTTTT

D gene: -
J gene: TRBJ1-1
V gene: TRBV27
clone size: few
CDR3 protein: CASTDPGRIGTEAFF
CDR3 DNA: TGTGCCAGCACCGACCCGGGACGTATAGGCACTGAAGCTTTCTTT

D gene: -
J gene: TRBJ1-6
V gene: TRBV27
clone size: -
CDR3 protein: CASAVPGRGGNSPLHF
CDR3 DNA: TGTGCCAGCGCAGTTCCAGGCAGGGGCGGAAATTCACCCCTCCACTTT

D gene: -
J gene: TRBJ1-6
V gene: TRBV6-6
clone size: -
CDR3 protein: CASRQNNSPLHF
CDR3 DNA: TGTGCCAGCAGGCAAAATAATTCACCCCTCCACTTT

D gene: -
J gene: TRBJ2-4
V gene: TRBV3-1/TRBV3-2
clone size: -
CDR3 protein: CASSRTRRRRKRAKNIQYF
CDR3 DNA: TGTGCCAGCAGCCGCACCCGGCGGCGCCGCAAGCGAGCCAAAAACATTCAGTACTTC

D gene: -
J gene: TRBJ2-1
V gene: TRBV2
clone size: -
CDR3 protein: CASSGTSSYNEQFF
CDR3 DNA: TGTGCCAGCAGTGGTACTAGCTCCTACAATGAGCAGTTCTTC

D gene: TRBD1
J gene: TRBJ2-2
V gene: TRBV27
clone size: -
CDR3 protein: CASGTGNTGELFF
CDR3 DNA: TGTGCCAGCGGGACAGGCAACACCGGGGAGCTGTTTTTT

D gene: TRBD1
J gene: TRBJ2-5
V gene: TRBV2
clone size: few
CDR3 protein: CASTRDRGQETQYF
CDR3 DNA: TGTGCCAGCACCCGGGACAGGGGTCAAGAGACCCAGTACTTC

D gene: -
J gene: TRBJ2-2
V gene: TRBV6-2/TRBV6-3
clone size: -
CDR3 protein: CASSLNTGELFF
CDR3 DNA: TGTGCCAGCAGTTTGAACACCGGGGAGCTGTTTTTT

D gene: -
J gene: TRBJ1-4
V gene: TRBV28
clone size: -
CDR3 protein: CASSRYRATNEKLFF
CDR3 DNA: TGTGCCAGCAGTCGTTACAGAGCAACTAATGAAAAACTGTTTTTT

D gene: TRBD1
J gene: TRBJ2-5
V gene: TRBV10-2
clone size: -
CDR3 protein: CASGGHTDRGQETQYF
CDR3 DNA: TGCGCCAGCGGAGGTCACACGGACAGGGGGCAAGAGACCCAGTACTTC

D gene: -
J gene: TRBJ1-6
V gene: TRBV9
clone size: once
CDR3 protein: CASSVGDTHNSPLHF
CDR3 DNA: TGTGCCAGCAGCGTAGGGGACACCCATAATTCACCCCTCCACTTT

D gene: TRBD1
J gene: TRBJ1-2
V gene: TRBV28
clone size: -
CDR3 protein: CASSSDRGVYGYTF
CDR3 DNA: TGTGCCAGCAGTTCGGACAGGGGGGTCTATGGCTACACCTTC

D gene: -
J gene: TRBJ1-4
V gene: TRBV15
clone size: few
CDR3 protein: CATSRRDQGPEKLFF
CDR3 DNA: TGTGCCACCAGCAGACGGGACCAGGGCCCGGAAAAACTGTTTTTT

D gene: -
J gene: TRBJ1-4
V gene: TRBV5-4
clone size: once
CDR3 protein: CASSFRSDNEKLFF
CDR3 DNA: TGTGCCAGCAGTTTCAGGTCGGATAATGAAAAACTGTTTTTT

D gene: -
J gene: TRBJ2-7
V gene: TRBV5-4
clone size: -
CDR3 protein: CASSHPGTSTYEQYF
CDR3 DNA: TGTGCCAGCAGCCATCCCGGGACCTCGACCTACGAGCAGTACTTC

D gene: -
J gene: TRBJ1-1
V gene: TRBV3-1/TRBV3-2
clone size: -
CDR3 protein: CASSQDSYSKDTEAFF
CDR3 DNA: TGTGCCAGCAGCCAAGATTCGTACAGCAAGGACACTGAAGCTTTCTTT

D gene: -
J gene: TRBJ2-2
V gene: TRBV4-1
clone size: -
CDR3 protein: CASSQDPGRSTGELFF
CDR3 DNA: TGCGCCAGCAGCCAAGACCCAGGGCGGAGCACCGGGGAGCTGTTTTTT

D gene: -
J gene: TRBJ1-2
V gene: TRBV5-1
clone size: -
CDR3 protein: CASKQGGGYGYTF
CDR3 DNA: TGCGCCAGCAAACAGGGAGGGGGCTATGGCTACACCTTC

D gene: TRBD2
J gene: TRBJ2-7
V gene: TRBV5-1
clone size: few
CDR3 protein: CASSQQAGVNPYEQYF
CDR3 DNA: TGCGCCAGCAGCCAGCAGGCGGGAGTAAATCCCTACGAGCAGTACTTC

D gene: -
J gene: TRBJ2-6
V gene: TRBV19
clone size: -
CDR3 protein: CATHRVSGANVLTF
CDR3 DNA: TGTGCCACCCACAGGGTCTCTGGGGCCAACGTCCTGACTTTC

D gene: TRBD2
J gene: TRBJ2-5
V gene: TRBV7-9
clone size: -
CDR3 protein: CASSPREGETQYF
CDR3 DNA: TGTGCCAGCAGCCCGCGGGAGGGCGAGACCCAGTACTTC

D gene: -
J gene: TRBJ2-3
V gene: TRBV18
clone size: -
CDR3 protein: CASSPLNGGSTDTQYF
CDR3 DNA: TGTGCCAGCTCACCCTTAAACGGGGGCAGCACAGATACGCAGTATTTT

D gene: -
J gene: TRBJ2-1
V gene: TRBV7-3
clone size: -
CDR3 protein: CASSSPSYNEQFF
CDR3 DNA: TGTGCCAGCAGCTCTCCTTCCTACAATGAGCAGTTCTTC

D gene: TRBD1
J gene: TRBJ2-7
V gene: TRBV12-5
clone size: -
CDR3 protein: CASGLGQGSNEEQYF
CDR3 DNA: TGTGCTAGTGGTTTGGGACAGGGGTCAAATGAAGAGCAGTACTTC

D gene: TRBD1
J gene: TRBJ2-3
V gene: TRBV7-2
clone size: -
CDR3 protein: CASSLGGQGATDTQYF
CDR3 DNA: TGTGCCAGCAGCTTAGGGGGACAGGGGGCAACAGATACGCAGTATTTT

D gene: -
J gene: TRBJ1-6
V gene: TRBV28
clone size: -
CDR3 protein: CASRTWGSPLHF
CDR3 DNA: TGTGCCAGCAGAACATGGGGCTCACCCCTCCACTTT

D gene: TRBD1
J gene: TRBJ1-2
V gene: TRBV5-1
clone size: -
CDR3 protein: CASSLDRGTNYGYTF
CDR3 DNA: TGCGCCAGCAGCTTGGACAGGGGAACTAACTATGGCTACACCTTC

D gene: -
J gene: TRBJ1-2
V gene: TRBV20-1
clone size: -
CDR3 protein: CSARFEYGYTF
CDR3 DNA: TGCAGTGCTAGGTTTGAGTATGGCTACACCTTC

D gene: -
J gene: TRBJ2-5
V gene: TRBV6-5
clone size: -
CDR3 protein: CASQGQGTPTQYF
CDR3 DNA: TGTGCCAGCCAGGGGCAGGGGACCCCGACCCAGTACTTC

D gene: -
J gene: TRBJ1-1
V gene: TRBV29-1
clone size: -
CDR3 protein: CSVVRGEAFF
CDR3 DNA: TGCAGCGTTGTTCGGGGGGAAGCTTTCTTT

D gene: -
J gene: TRBJ1-5
V gene: TRBV19
clone size: -
CDR3 protein: CASSSPDRGANQPQHF
CDR3 DNA: TGTGCCAGTAGTTCTCCGGATCGGGGCGCCAATCAGCCCCAGCATTTT

D gene: TRBD1
J gene: TRBJ1-2
V gene: TRBV5-4
clone size: -
CDR3 protein: CASSLPIRGRGRASYGYTF
CDR3 DNA: TGTGCCAGCAGCCTCCCGATCAGGGGGCGCGGCCGCGCTTCGTATGGCTACACCTTC

D gene: -
J gene: TRBJ2-5
V gene: TRBV7-8
clone size: once
CDR3 protein: CASSSLDPTVQETQYF
CDR3 DNA: TGTGCCAGCAGCTCCCTCGATCCAACGGTCCAAGAGACCCAGTACTTC

D gene: TRBD2
J gene: TRBJ2-3
V gene: TRBV7-8
clone size: -
CDR3 protein: CASSPNPGLNTDTQYF
CDR3 DNA: TGTGCCAGCAGCCCAAACCCGGGACTAAACACAGATACGCAGTATTTT

D gene: -
J gene: TRBJ1-5
V gene: TRBV19
clone size: -
CDR3 protein: CASNPPGGTRWNQPQHF
CDR3 DNA: TGTGCCAGTAACCCTCCGGGGGGGACCAGGTGGAATCAGCCCCAGCATTTT

D gene: -
J gene: TRBJ1-2
V gene: TRBV30
clone size: once
CDR3 protein: CAWTLGINYGYTF
CDR3 DNA: TGTGCCTGGACTTTAGGGATTAACTATGGCTACACCTTC

D gene: -
J gene: TRBJ2-7
V gene: TRBV6-5
clone size: once
CDR3 protein: CASRYNPNLDEQYF
CDR3 DNA: TGTGCCAGCAGGTATAATCCCAACTTGGACGAGCAGTACTTC